A selection of T cell receptor beta chains follows, all from one sample in a study of CD8 T cells in Susac syndrome. TCRdb called the immunoSEQ multiplex PCR reads again in MiXCR, with one record for every CDR3 protein. The sample lists approximately 190,000 distinct CDR3 sequences; 90% to 96% were seen once. The sample consisted of CD4+ T cells from PBMCs. All receptors derive from a human donor with Susac syndrome. CDR3s include the opening cysteine and the closing phenylalanine or tryptophan. The order of the fields is CDR3 DNA, CDR3 protein, clone size, D gene, J gene, V gene. The D gene is left open where the match is weak. Some rows have no size entry. The others give once, few or many, or a class for an expanded clone.

cdr3_nt: TGTGCCACCAGTGACCCCGGGGACAATGGTATCGGTACGCAGTATTTT; cdr3_aa: CATSDPGDNGIGTQYF; clone_size: NA; d_call: NA; j_call: TRBJ2-3; v_call: TRBV24-1
cdr3_nt: TGTGCCAGCAGCCCCGGCAGGGGGGTACCTTTCACAGATACGCAGTATTTT; cdr3_aa: CASSPGRGVPFTDTQYF; clone_size: NA; d_call: NA; j_call: TRBJ2-3; v_call: TRBV13
cdr3_nt: TGTGCCAGCAGTGAATTACAGGAACGCGGTGGCTACACCTTC; cdr3_aa: CASSELQERGGYTF; clone_size: once; d_call: NA; j_call: TRBJ1-2; v_call: TRBV27
cdr3_nt: TGTGCCAGCAGGGGGGGAGTGACTGAAGCTTTCTTT; cdr3_aa: CASRGGVTEAFF; clone_size: NA; d_call: NA; j_call: TRBJ1-1; v_call: TRBV12-3/TRBV12-4
cdr3_nt: TGTGCCAGCAGCTCCCGGGGCGGGCCAGGAAACACCATATATTTT; cdr3_aa: CASSSRGGPGNTIYF; clone_size: NA; d_call: NA; j_call: TRBJ1-3; v_call: TRBV7-2
cdr3_nt: TGTGCCAGCAGGTTCGGACAGGCGAACACCATATATTTT; cdr3_aa: CASRFGQANTIYF; clone_size: NA; d_call: TRBD1; j_call: TRBJ1-3; v_call: TRBV7-9
cdr3_nt: TGTGCCAGCAGTGACTCCCCAGCTCGGGAGCAGTACTTC; cdr3_aa: CASSDSPAREQYF; clone_size: NA; d_call: NA; j_call: TRBJ2-7; v_call: TRBV3-1
cdr3_nt: TGTGCCAGCAGCTTAGCGAGCAGGCCAGGGGGCTGGGAGACCCAGTACTTC; cdr3_aa: CASSLASRPGGWETQYF; clone_size: NA; d_call: TRBD1; j_call: TRBJ2-5; v_call: TRBV7-7
cdr3_nt: TGTGCCAGCTCACCACGCTCTCGGAGGGACGGCTATGGCTACACCTTC; cdr3_aa: CASSPRSRRDGYGYTF; clone_size: NA; d_call: NA; j_call: TRBJ1-2; v_call: TRBV18
cdr3_nt: TGTGCCAGCAGCGTAGCTCTGGGAGCCGAGCAGTACTTC; cdr3_aa: CASSVALGAEQYF; clone_size: NA; d_call: NA; j_call: TRBJ2-7; v_call: TRBV9
cdr3_nt: TGCAGCGTTGGGACGGGAGCATATGGCTACACCTTC; cdr3_aa: CSVGTGAYGYTF; clone_size: NA; d_call: NA; j_call: TRBJ1-2; v_call: TRBV29-1
cdr3_nt: TGTGCCAGCAGTACCTTGACAGGTGGTTTGAGTGGAGAGACCCAGTACTTC; cdr3_aa: CASSTLTGGLSGETQYF; clone_size: NA; d_call: NA; j_call: TRBJ2-5; v_call: TRBV6-1
cdr3_nt: TGTGCCAGCAGCGTAGTATCGGGGACCCCGGGCACCTTC; cdr3_aa: CASSVVSGTPGTF; clone_size: NA; d_call: NA; j_call: TRBJ1-2; v_call: TRBV9
cdr3_nt: TGTGCCAGCGCGTCTAGAGCCTATGAGCAGTACTTC; cdr3_aa: CASASRAYEQYF; clone_size: NA; d_call: NA; j_call: TRBJ2-7; v_call: TRBV2
cdr3_nt: TGTGCCAGCAGCTTTATAAGGCTTAGGAATGAGCAGTTCTTC; cdr3_aa: CASSFIRLRNEQFF; clone_size: NA; d_call: NA; j_call: TRBJ2-1; v_call: TRBV11-2
cdr3_nt: TGTGCCAGCAGCTCGGACAGGGCCTATGGCTACACCTTC; cdr3_aa: CASSSDRAYGYTF; clone_size: once; d_call: TRBD1; j_call: TRBJ1-2; v_call: TRBV5-4
cdr3_nt: TGTGCCTGGAAGGCAAGTGATAGCAATCAGCCCCAGCATTTT; cdr3_aa: CAWKASDSNQPQHF; clone_size: NA; d_call: NA; j_call: TRBJ1-5; v_call: TRBV30
cdr3_nt: TGTGCCAGCAGCCATGACAGTCTCTACGAGCAGTACTTC; cdr3_aa: CASSHDSLYEQYF; clone_size: NA; d_call: NA; j_call: TRBJ2-7; v_call: TRBV3-1
cdr3_nt: TGCAGTGCCCAGATGACTAGCGGGGGGGCGAGGGAGACCCAGTACTTC; cdr3_aa: CSAQMTSGGARETQYF; clone_size: NA; d_call: TRBD2; j_call: TRBJ2-5; v_call: TRBV20-1
cdr3_nt: TGTGCCTGGAGTAGGGACAGGGGGGGACAGCCCCAGCATTTT; cdr3_aa: CAWSRDRGGQPQHF; clone_size: NA; d_call: TRBD1; j_call: TRBJ1-5; v_call: TRBV30
cdr3_nt: TGTGCCAGCAGCACCTATCTCGGGGCGGGGAGAGATACGCAGTATTTT; cdr3_aa: CASSTYLGAGRDTQYF; clone_size: NA; d_call: NA; j_call: TRBJ2-3; v_call: TRBV5-4
cdr3_nt: TGTGCCAGCAGCCCCGGGGGAGCGGGCTCCTACAATGAGCAGTTCTTC; cdr3_aa: CASSPGGAGSYNEQFF; clone_size: NA; d_call: NA; j_call: TRBJ2-1; v_call: TRBV12-3/TRBV12-4
cdr3_nt: TGTGCCAGCAGCCAAGCCTTTGGAGGTAACACTGAAGCTTTCTTT; cdr3_aa: CASSQAFGGNTEAFF; clone_size: NA; d_call: NA; j_call: TRBJ1-1; v_call: TRBV4-2